The 7 T cell receptor beta chains below all came from one sample that was sequenced in a study of identical twins. Using its own MiXCR run on the 5' RACE reads, TCRdb lists one record per CDR3 protein. The sample has some 590,000 distinct CDR3 sequences; approximately 10% are singletons. This sample was also put to use in a study of yellow fever vaccine responses in identical twins.

The sample was PBMCs. These receptors came from a woman aged 18 to 35 in good health.

This clonotype was recorded many times. The chain joins TRBV5-5 to TRBJ2-2, with D perhaps TRBD1 or TRBD2 (6 bases each). V was cut by 0 bases and J by 4 bases, with 7 bases left in between. The CDR3 is made up of 14 amino acids. The germline CDR1 and CDR2 sequences are SGHKS and YYEKEE (reference sequence). The CDR3: CASSLAGATGELFF. The CDR3 DNA sequence: TGTGCCAGCAGCTTGGCGGGGGCCACCGGGGAGCTGTTTTTT.

This clonotype was counted at least ten times. The rearrangement links TRBV11-3 to TRBJ2-3; D may correspond to TRBD1 or TRBD2 (5 bases each). The CDR3 runs 16 residues. Germline V CDR1 and CDR2: SGHNT, YENEEA. V was shortened by 2 bases and J by 1 base, with 13 bases between the two germline ends. The CDR3 is CASSLSGTSGTDTQYF. The DNA of the CDR3 is TGTGCCAGCAGCTTATCCGGGACCTCGGGCACAGATACGCAGTATTTT.

This clonotype was recorded many times. This sequence joins TRBV7-9 and TRBJ1-2, with a possible D match to TRBD1 (5 bases). CDR3 length: 13 residues. The V and J ends lost 4 bases and 2 bases respectively, with 8 bases between them. Per germline, CDR1 SEHNR and CDR2 FQNEAQ (reference sequence). This chain's CDR3 is CASSWDGNYGYTF. DNA for the CDR3: TGTGCCAGCAGCTGGGACGGGAACTATGGCTACACCTTC.

This clonotype appeared a few times. The gene calls are TRBV9 and TRBJ2-7; tentative D call: TRBD1 (6 bases). This CDR3 spans 14 amino acids. Trimming cost V 4 bases and J 6 bases, with 17 bases left between them. Germline CDR1 SGDLS, CDR2 YYNGEE. As DNA, the CDR3 is TGTGCCAGCAGCCCCGGCTGGACAGCCATCGAGCAGTACTTC. This sequence encodes CASSPGWTAIEQYF.

This clonotype was detected only a few times. The chain combines TRBV4-1 with TRBJ2-7, with a tentative D call TRBD2 (6 bases). V shed 0 bases and J shed 3 bases, with 21 bases lying between them. The CDR3 spans 18 residues. Looked up from germline, CDR1 is MGHRA and CDR2 is YSYEKL. In DNA form, the CDR3 reads TGCGCCAGCAGCCAAGAAGTAACTAGCAACACGAGGATCTACGAGCAGTACTTC. Translation: CASSQEVTSNTRIYEQYF.

The chain is built from TRBV20-1 and TRBJ2-1; no clear D gene. Per the germline V gene, CDR1 is DFQATT and CDR2 is SNEGSKA (reference sequence). Trimming left V 1 base short and J 5 bases short, with 12 bases between. The CDR3 covers 14 residues. The CDR3, as DNA: TGCAGTGCTAGAGTGGGGATGGGTCACAATGAGCAGTTCTTC. This encodes CSARVGMGHNEQFF.

V usage is TRBV28 and J usage is TRBJ2-7, with D unclear. CDR3 length: 15 residues. V was pared by 5 bases and J by 7 bases, with 21 bases between. Germline V gene sequence: CDR1 MDHEN, CDR2 SYDVKM. The CDR3 sequence: CASSGRQLTTLEQYF. The CDR3 DNA sequence: TGTGCCAGCAGTGGCCGCCAGCTTACTACGTTGGAGCAGTACTTC.